A selection of T cell receptor beta chains follows, all from one sample in a study of blood T cell repertoires in COVID-19. Libraries were prepared by immunoSEQ multiplex PCR; TCRdb keeps only in-frame clonotypes and omits some of them. The profile shows about 220,000 clones, less than 85% of them singletons. Material: peripheral blood. The receptor set was obtained from an elderly woman with acute or convalescent COVID-19. CDR3s include the opening cysteine and the closing phenylalanine or tryptophan. D genes are given only for firm matches. Rows give clone size only sometimes, using once, few, many, or a class for an expanded clone.

V gene	D gene	clone size	J gene	CDR3 protein	CDR3 DNA
TRBV9	-	few	TRBJ1-5	CASSQRGGDQPQHF	TGTGCCAGCAGCCAGCGGGGAGGGGACCAGCCCCAGCATTTT
TRBV6-2/TRBV6-3	TRBD2	-	TRBJ2-7	CASSFISGAGEQYF	TGTGCCAGCAGTTTTATTAGCGGGGCTGGCGAGCAGTACTTC
TRBV24-1	TRBD1	-	TRBJ2-5	CATSDPARGTVETQYF	TGTGCCACCAGTGATCCAGCCAGGGGGACAGTAGAGACCCAGTACTTC
TRBV30	-	-	TRBJ1-5	CAWSVPMTPLGNQPQHF	TGTGCCTGGAGTGTACCTATGACTCCCTTGGGCAATCAGCCCCAGCATTTT
TRBV7-2	-	once	TRBJ2-1	CASSSPDSLNEQFF	TGTGCCAGCAGCTCCCCGGACAGCCTCAATGAGCAGTTCTTC
TRBV7-2	TRBD1	-	TRBJ2-2	CASSLEGGIGELFF	TGTGCCAGCAGCTTAGAAGGGGGCATCGGGGAGCTGTTTTTT
TRBV7-2	TRBD1	-	TRBJ1-6	CASSLDTGQGNSPLHF	TGTGCCAGCAGCCTAGACACGGGACAGGGTAATTCACCCCTCCACTTT
TRBV7-2	-	-	TRBJ1-1	CASSYSRNGGGTEAFF	TGTGCCAGCAGCTATTCTAGAAATGGGGGAGGGACTGAAGCTTTCTTT
TRBV5-1	TRBD1	once	TRBJ2-7	CASSPQDRANSYEQYF	TGCGCCAGCAGCCCTCAGGACAGGGCTAATTCCTACGAGCAGTACTTC
TRBV5-1	-	-	TRBJ2-5	CASSRQDQETQYF	TGCGCCAGCAGCAGGCAGGACCAAGAGACCCAGTACTTC